These T cell receptor beta chains were read from a single sample in a study of blood T cell repertoires in COVID-19. Produced via immunoSEQ multiplex PCR; TCRdb's table is partial and in-frame only. Among just over 650,000 clones listed, around 89% were seen once. Source material: peripheral blood. Receptor source: a woman aged 18 to 35 with acute or convalescent COVID-19. The CDR3 runs from the conserved cysteine through the conserved F or W. D genes are given only for firm matches. The size entry is marked missing in some rows and otherwise reads once, few, many or a size class.

D,V,J,size,DNA,CDR3
TRBD1,TRBV19,TRBJ2-1,-,TGTGCCAGTAGTATAGTCGATTGGCGACAGGGGGCATACAATGAGCAGTTCTTC,CASSIVDWRQGAYNEQFF
TRBD1,TRBV2,TRBJ1-5,-,TGTGCCAGCAGTGATAGGGGGACAGGGACAAGCAATCAGCCCCAGCATTTT,CASSDRGTGTSNQPQHF
-,TRBV28,TRBJ1-5,-,TGTGCCAGCAGTTTATTCGGGGTGAATCAGCCCCAGCATTTT,CASSLFGVNQPQHF
TRBD1,TRBV30,TRBJ1-2,-,TGTGCCTGCTGGGACAGCGACTACTATGGCTACACCTTC,CACWDSDYYGYTF
-,TRBV27,TRBJ1-1,-,TGTGCCAGCAGTTTAGAGGGTCACCTTCGGGCTGAAGCTTTCTTT,CASSLEGHLRAEAFF
-,TRBV5-4,TRBJ1-1,-,TGTGCCAGCAGCTTCGGGGGGGCAGGAGACACTGAAGCTTTCTTT,CASSFGGAGDTEAFF
-,TRBV3-1/TRBV3-2,TRBJ1-6,few,TGTGCCAGCAGCCTGGCAGGTGAGAATTCACCCCTCCACTTT,CASSLAGENSPLHF
-,TRBV5-1,TRBJ1-2,-,TGCGCCAGCAGCCTAGATATCGGAGGGGTCTATGGCTACACCTTC,CASSLDIGGVYGYTF
-,TRBV5-1,TRBJ2-3,-,TGCGCCAGCAGCTTGGGAGGGTTGGCAGATACGCAGTATTTT,CASSLGGLADTQYF
-,TRBV5-5,TRBJ1-2,-,TGTGCCAGCAGACGGGAATGGGATACTAACTATGGCTACACCTTC,CASRREWDTNYGYTF
-,TRBV30,TRBJ1-1,few,TGTGCCTGGAGTTCCCCAATACTAAACACTGAAGCTTTCTTT,CAWSSPILNTEAFF